This entry concerns a single T cell receptor beta chain. The CDR3 spans 13 residues. V was shortened by 2 bases and J by 3 bases, with 9 bases between the two germline ends. Per the germline V gene, CDR1 is SGHTS and CDR2 is YDEGEE. The data were obtained in a study of neoadjuvant anti-PD-1 for oral cavity cancer. Clones were read by immunoSEQ multiplex PCR, and TCRdb kept only the in-frame ones, dropping some. The sample shows some 33,000 clones, around 87% of them seen only once. The rearrangement joins TRBV5-8 to TRBJ2-7; D remains ambiguous. The material was PBMCs, obtained before nivolumab (anti-PD-1) treatment. This TCR came from a person aged 40 to 85 with oral cavity squamous cell carcinoma. This CDR3 reads CASSFGHLYEQYF. The CDR3 coding sequence is TGTGCCAGCAGCTTTGGGCACCTCTACGAGCAGTACTTC. The full variable domain, with the rest looked up from reference TRBV5-8 and TRBJ2-7, is EAGVTQSPTHLIKTRGQQATLRCSPISGHTSVYWYQQALGLGLQFLLWYDEGEERNRGNFPPRFSGRQFPNYSSELNVNALELEDSALYLCASSFGHLYEQYFGPGTRLTVT.